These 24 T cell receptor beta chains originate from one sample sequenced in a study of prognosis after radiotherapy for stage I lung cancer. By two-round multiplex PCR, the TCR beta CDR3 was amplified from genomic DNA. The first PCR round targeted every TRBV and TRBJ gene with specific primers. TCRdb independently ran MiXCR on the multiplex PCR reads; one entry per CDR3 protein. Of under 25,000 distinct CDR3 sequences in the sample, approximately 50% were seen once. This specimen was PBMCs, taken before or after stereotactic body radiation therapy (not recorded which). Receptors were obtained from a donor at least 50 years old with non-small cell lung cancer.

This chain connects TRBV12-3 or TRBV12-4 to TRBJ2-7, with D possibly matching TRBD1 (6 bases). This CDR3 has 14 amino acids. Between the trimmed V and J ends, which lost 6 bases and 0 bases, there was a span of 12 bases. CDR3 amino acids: CASSHAGVSYEQYF. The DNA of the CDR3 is TGTGCCAGCAGCCATGCAGGGGTCTCCTACGAGCAGTACTTC.

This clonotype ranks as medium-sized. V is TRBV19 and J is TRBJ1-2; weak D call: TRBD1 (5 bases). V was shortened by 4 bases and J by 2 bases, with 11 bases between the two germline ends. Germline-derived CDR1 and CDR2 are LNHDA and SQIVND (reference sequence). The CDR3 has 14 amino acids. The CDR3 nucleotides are TGTGCCAGTAGTACCGGGACGTTGAACTATGGCTACACCTTC. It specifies CASSTGTLNYGYTF.

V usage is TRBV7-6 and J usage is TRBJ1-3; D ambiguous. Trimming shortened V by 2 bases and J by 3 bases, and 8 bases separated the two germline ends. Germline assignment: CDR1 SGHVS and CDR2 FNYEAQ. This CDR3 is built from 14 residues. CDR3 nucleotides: TGTGCCAGCAGCTTACAAGGGTTTGGAAACACCATATATTTT. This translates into CASSLQGFGNTIYF. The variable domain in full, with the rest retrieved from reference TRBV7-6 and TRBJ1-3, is GAGVSQSPRYKVTKRGQDVALRCDPISGHVSLYWYRQALGQGPEFLTYFNYEAQQDKSGLPNDRFSAERPEGSISTLTIQRTEQRDSAMYRCASSLQGFGNTIYFGEGSWLTVV.

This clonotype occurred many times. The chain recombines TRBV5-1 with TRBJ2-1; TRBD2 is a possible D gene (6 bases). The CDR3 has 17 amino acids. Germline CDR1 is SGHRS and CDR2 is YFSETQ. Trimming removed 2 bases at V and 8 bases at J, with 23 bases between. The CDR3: CASSLRGLTMGIDEQFF. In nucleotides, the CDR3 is TGCGCCAGCAGCTTACGTGGACTAACCATGGGGATAGATGAGCAGTTCTTC.

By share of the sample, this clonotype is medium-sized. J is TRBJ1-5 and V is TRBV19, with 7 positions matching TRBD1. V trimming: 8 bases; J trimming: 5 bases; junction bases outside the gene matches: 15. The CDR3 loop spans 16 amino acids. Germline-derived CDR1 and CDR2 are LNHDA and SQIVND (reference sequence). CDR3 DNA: TGTGCCAGTCGTCCCGACAGGGTCCGAGGAGATCAGCCCCAGCATTTT. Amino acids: CASRPDRVRGDQPQHF. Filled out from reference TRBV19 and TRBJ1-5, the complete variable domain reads DGGITQSPKYLFRKEGQNVTLSCEQNLNHDAMYWYRQDPGQGLRLIYYSQIVNDFQKGDIAEGYSVSREKKESFPLTVTSAQKNPTAFYLCASRPDRVRGDQPQHFGDGTRLSIL.

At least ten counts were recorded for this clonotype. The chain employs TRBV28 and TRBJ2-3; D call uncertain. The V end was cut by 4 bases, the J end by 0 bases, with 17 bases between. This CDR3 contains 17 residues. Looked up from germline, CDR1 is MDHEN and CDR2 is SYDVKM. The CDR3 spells CASSSSQLEPSTDTQYF. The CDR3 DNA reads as TGTGCCAGCAGTTCATCCCAGCTGGAACCTAGCACAGATACGCAGTATTTT.

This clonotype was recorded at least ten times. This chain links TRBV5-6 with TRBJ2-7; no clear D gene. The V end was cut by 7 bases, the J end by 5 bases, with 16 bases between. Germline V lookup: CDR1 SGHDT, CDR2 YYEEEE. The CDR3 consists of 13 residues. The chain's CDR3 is CASADRRIDEQYF. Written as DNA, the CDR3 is TGTGCCAGCGCGGACCGTCGGATAGACGAGCAGTACTTC.

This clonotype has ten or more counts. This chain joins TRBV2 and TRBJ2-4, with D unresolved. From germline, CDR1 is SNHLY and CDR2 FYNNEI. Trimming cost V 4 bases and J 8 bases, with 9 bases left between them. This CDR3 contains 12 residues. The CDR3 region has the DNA TGTGCCAGCAGTGTCGACTGGCACATTCAGTACTTC. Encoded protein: CASSVDWHIQYF.

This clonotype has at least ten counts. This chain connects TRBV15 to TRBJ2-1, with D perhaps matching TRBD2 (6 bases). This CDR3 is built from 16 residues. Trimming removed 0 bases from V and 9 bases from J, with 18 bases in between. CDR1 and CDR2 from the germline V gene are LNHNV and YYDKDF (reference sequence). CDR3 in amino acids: CATSRDSGTRVSEQFF. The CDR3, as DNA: TGTGCCACCAGCAGAGATTCCGGGACTCGGGTGAGTGAGCAGTTCTTC.

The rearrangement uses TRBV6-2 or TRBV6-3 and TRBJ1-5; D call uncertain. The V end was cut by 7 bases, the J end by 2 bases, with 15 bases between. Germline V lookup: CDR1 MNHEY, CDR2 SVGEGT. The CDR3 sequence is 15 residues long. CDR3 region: CASILGCEGNQPQHF. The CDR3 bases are TGTGCCAGCATCCTCGGATGTGAGGGCAATCAGCCCCAGCATTTT.

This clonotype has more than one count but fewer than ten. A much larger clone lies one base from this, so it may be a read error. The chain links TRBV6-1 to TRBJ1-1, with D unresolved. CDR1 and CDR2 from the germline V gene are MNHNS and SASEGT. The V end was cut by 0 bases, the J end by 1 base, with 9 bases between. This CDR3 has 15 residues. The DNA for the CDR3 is TGTGCCAGCAGTGAAGCGGTAGGGTCGAACACTGAAGCTTTCTTT. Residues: CASSEAVGSNTEAFF.

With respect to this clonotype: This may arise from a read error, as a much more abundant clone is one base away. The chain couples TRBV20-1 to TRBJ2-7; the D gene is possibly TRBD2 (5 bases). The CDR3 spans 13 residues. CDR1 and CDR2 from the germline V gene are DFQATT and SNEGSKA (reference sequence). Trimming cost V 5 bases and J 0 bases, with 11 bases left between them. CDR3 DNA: TGCAGTGCTGGCCGGAGGATCTCCTACGAGCAGTACTTC. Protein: CSAGRRISYEQYF.

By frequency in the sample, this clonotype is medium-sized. The CDR3 sequence is CASSLGQGAWGNTIYF. CDR3 nucleotide sequence: TGTGCCAGCAGTTTGGGACAGGGGGCGTGGGGAAACACCATATATTTT. This chain links TRBV12-3 or TRBV12-4 with TRBJ1-3, with 12 bases identical to TRBD1. The CDR3 is 16 residues long. The V gene end was trimmed by 3 bases and the J gene end by 4 bases; junction bases not matched to a gene: 4.

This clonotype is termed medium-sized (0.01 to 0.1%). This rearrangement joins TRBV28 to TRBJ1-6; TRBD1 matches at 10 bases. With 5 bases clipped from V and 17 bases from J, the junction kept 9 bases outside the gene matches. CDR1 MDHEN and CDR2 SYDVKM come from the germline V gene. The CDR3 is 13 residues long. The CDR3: CASSQGDRGWIHF. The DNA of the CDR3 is TGTGCCAGCAGTCAAGGGGACAGGGGCTGGATCCACTTT.

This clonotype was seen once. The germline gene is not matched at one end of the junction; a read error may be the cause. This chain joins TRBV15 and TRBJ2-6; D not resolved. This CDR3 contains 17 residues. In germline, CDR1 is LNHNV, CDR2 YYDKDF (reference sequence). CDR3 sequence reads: CATRRDQEPSGDNVLTF. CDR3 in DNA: TGTGCCACCAGAAGAGATCAAGAACCCTCTGGGGACAACGTCCTGACTTTC.

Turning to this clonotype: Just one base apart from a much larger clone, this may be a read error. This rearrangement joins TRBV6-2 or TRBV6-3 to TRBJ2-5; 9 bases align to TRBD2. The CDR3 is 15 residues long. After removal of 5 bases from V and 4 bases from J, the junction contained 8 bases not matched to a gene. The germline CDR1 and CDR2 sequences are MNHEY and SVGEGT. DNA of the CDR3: TGTGCCAGCAGTAATGGACTAGCGAGCCTAGAGACCCAGTACTTC. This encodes CASSNGLASLETQYF.

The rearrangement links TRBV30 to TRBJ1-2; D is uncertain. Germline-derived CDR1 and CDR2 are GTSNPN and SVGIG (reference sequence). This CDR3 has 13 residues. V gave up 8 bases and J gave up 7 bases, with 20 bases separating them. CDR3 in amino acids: CAGPRFSSCGYTF. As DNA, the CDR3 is TGTGCCGGTCCACGGTTTTCAAGCTGTGGCTACACCTTC.

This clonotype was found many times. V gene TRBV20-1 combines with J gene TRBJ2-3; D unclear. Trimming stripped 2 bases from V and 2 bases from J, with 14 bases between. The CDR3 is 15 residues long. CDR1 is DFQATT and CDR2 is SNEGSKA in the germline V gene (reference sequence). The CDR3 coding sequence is TGCAGTGCTAGAAGCCCAAAAGATCCCACAGATACGCAGTATTTT. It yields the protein CSARSPKDPTDTQYF.

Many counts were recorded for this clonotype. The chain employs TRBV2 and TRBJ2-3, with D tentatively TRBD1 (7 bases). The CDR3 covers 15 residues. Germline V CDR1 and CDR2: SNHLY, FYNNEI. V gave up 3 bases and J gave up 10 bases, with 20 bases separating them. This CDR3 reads CASSERSGLRGAQYF. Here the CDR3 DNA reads TGTGCCAGCAGTGAGAGAAGCGGCCTCAGGGGGGCGCAGTATTTT.

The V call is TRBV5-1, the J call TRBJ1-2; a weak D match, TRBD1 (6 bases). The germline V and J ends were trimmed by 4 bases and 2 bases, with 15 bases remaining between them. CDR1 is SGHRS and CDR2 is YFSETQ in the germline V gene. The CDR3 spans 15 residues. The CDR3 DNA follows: TGCGCCAGCAGCCCGGACGGACAGACCAACTATGGCTACACCTTC. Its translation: CASSPDGQTNYGYTF.

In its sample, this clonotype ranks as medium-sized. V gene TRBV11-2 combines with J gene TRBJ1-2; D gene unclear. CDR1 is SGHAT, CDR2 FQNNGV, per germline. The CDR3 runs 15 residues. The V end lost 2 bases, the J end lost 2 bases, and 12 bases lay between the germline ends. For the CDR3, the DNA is TGTGCCAGCAGCTTACGGGAGGGTTGGAACTATGGCTACACCTTC. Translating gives CASSLREGWNYGYTF.

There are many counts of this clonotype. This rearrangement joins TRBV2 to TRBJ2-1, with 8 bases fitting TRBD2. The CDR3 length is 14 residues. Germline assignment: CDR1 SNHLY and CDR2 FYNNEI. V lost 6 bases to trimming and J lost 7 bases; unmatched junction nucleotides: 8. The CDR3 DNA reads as TGTGCCAGCAGAGTCGGGACTAGATTAAATGAGCAGTTCTTC. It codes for CASRVGTRLNEQFF.

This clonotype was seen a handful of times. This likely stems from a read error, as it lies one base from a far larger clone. As DNA, the CDR3 is TGTGCCAGCAGTTACAATACAGCCACACACGAGCAGTACTTC. It yields the protein CASSYNTATHEQYF. The gene calls are TRBV6-4 and TRBJ2-7, with no clear D. CDR3 size: 14 residues. Germline CDR1 MRHNA, CDR2 SNTAGT. V gave up 5 bases and J gave up 5 bases, with 16 bases separating them.

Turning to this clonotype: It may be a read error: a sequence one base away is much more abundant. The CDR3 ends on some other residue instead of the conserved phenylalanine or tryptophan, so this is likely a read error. CDR3 DNA sequence: TGTGCCAGCAGCCAGATGGACGGAGGCGAGACCCAGTACTTG. It specifies CASSQMDGGETQYL. This sequence joins TRBV3-1 and TRBJ2-5; TRBD2 is a possible D gene (5 bases). Germline V gene data show CDR1 as LGHDT and CDR2 as YNNKEL (reference sequence). The CDR3 is made up of 14 amino acids. The V gene lost 3 bases and the J gene lost 5 bases, with 13 bases spanning the gap.